The clone carrying this T cell receptor (beta chain) was observed many times. This CDR3 spans 16 amino acids. Trimming stripped 4 bases from V and 0 bases from J, with 11 bases between. Germline CDR1 SGHRS, CDR2 YFSETQ. These data originate in a study of identical twins. TCRdb passed the 5' RACE reads through MiXCR, listing each CDR3 protein once. This table holds about 240,000 distinct CDR3 sequences, over 9.5% found once. The receptor was isolated from a man in his forties or fifties in good health. Specimen: memory T cells sorted from blood. The chain employs TRBV5-1 and TRBJ2-6, with D perhaps TRBD1 (5 bases). Here the CDR3 DNA reads TGCGCCAGCAGCCCCCGACAGAGCTCTGGGGCCAACGTCCTGACTTTC. Translating gives CASSPRQSSGANVLTF.